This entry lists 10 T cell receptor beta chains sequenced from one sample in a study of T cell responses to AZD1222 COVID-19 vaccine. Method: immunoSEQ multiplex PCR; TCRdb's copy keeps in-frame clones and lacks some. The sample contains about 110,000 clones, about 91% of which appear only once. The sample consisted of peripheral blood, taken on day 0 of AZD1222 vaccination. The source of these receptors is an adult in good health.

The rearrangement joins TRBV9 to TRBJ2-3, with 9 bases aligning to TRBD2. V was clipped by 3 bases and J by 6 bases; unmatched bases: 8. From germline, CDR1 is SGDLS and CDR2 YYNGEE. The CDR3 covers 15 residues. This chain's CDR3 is CASSAERGAWDTQYF. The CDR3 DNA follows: TGTGCCAGCAGCGCGGAGCGGGGGGCATGGGATACGCAGTATTTT.

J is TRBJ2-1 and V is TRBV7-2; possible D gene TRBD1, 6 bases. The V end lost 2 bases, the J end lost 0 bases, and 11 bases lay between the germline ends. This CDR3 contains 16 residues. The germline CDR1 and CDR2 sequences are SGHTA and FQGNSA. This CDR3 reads CASSLSGQLSYNEQFF. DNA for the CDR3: TGTGCCAGCAGCTTATCAGGACAGCTCTCCTACAATGAGCAGTTCTTC.

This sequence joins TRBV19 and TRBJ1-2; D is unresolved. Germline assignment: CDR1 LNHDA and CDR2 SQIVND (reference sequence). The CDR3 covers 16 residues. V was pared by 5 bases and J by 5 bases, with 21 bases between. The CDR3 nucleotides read TGTGCCAGTAGTTTTGTCGAGGGCTTCGACCCGTATGGCTACACCTTC. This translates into CASSFVEGFDPYGYTF.

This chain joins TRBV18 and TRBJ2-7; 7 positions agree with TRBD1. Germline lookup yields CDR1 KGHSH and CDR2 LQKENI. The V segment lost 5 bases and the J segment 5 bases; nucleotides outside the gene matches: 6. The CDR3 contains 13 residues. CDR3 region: CASSGGQFDEQYF. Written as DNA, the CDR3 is TGTGCCAGCTCAGGGGGACAGTTCGACGAGCAGTACTTC.

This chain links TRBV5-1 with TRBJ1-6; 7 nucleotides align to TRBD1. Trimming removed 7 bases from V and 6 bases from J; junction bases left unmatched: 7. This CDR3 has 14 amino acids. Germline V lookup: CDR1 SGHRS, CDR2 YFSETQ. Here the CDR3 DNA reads TGCGCCAGCCGGACAGGAGGGAGTAATTCACCCCTCCACTTT. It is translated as CASRTGGSNSPLHF.

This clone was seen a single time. In DNA, the CDR3 is TGTGCCAGCACCTCTTCATCCGTAGGCGCAGATACGCAGTATTTT. It encodes CASTSSSVGADTQYF. The J gene is TRBJ2-3, the V gene TRBV28; D ambiguous. The CDR3 is made up of 15 amino acids. Germline CDR1 is MDHEN and CDR2 is SYDVKM. Trimming removed 7 bases at V and 4 bases at J, with 18 bases between.

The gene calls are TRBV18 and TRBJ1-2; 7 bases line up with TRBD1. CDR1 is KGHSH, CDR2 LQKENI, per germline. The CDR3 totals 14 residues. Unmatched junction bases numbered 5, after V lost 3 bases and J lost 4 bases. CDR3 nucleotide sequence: TGTGCCAGCTCACCCGGGACAGCGATCTATGGCTACACCTTC. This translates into CASSPGTAIYGYTF.

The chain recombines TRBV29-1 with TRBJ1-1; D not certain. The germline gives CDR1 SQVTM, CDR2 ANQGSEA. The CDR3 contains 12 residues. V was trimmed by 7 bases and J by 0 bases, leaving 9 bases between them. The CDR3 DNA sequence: TGCAGCGCTACGCCCATGAACACTGAAGCTTTCTTT. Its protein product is CSATPMNTEAFF.

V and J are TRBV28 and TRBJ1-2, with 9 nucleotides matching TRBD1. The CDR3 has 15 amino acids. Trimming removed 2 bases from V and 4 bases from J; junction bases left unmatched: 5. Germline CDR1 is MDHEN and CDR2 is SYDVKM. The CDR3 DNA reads TGTGCCAGCAGTTTACCCACGACAGGGGGCTATGGCTACACCTTC. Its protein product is CASSLPTTGGYGYTF.

In DNA, the CDR3 is TGTGCCAGCAGCACGTATAATTCACCCCTCCACTTT. Its translation: CASSTYNSPLHF. This rearrangement joins TRBV5-6 to TRBJ1-6; D uncertain. Germline V gives CDR1 SGHDT, CDR2 YYEEEE. The length of the CDR3 is 12 residues. V was shortened by 4 bases and J by 4 bases, with 3 bases between the two germline ends.